Listed below are T cell receptor beta chains from one sample, sequenced in a study of OX40 agonist ivuxolimab in advanced cancers. Method: immunoSEQ multiplex PCR; TCRdb's copy keeps in-frame clones and lacks some. The sample records about 66,000 clones, 75% to 95% being singletons. Sequencing was performed on CD4+ or CD8+ T cells sorted from blood, taken in a trial of the OX40 agonist ivuxolimab. These receptors came from an adult with an advanced solid tumor such as melanoma, head and neck, liver or kidney cancer. Both conserved end residues are part of each CDR3. The D gene is left open where the match is weak. Clone size is stated in some rows and not others, as once, few, many or a class when expanded.

J gene,D gene,V gene,clone size,CDR3 protein,CDR3 DNA
TRBJ1-2,TRBD1,TRBV6-5,-,CASSYYGTGDYGYTF,TGTGCCAGCAGTTACTACGGGACAGGGGACTATGGCTACACCTTC
TRBJ1-5,-,TRBV10-3,-,CAISEDRGGNQPQHF,TGTGCCATCAGTGAGGATCGCGGAGGCAATCAGCCCCAGCATTTT
TRBJ1-4,-,TRBV7-9,-,CASSLSGAGPTGLFF,TGTGCCAGCAGCTTGTCTGGGGCCGGCCCGACTGGACTGTTTTTT
TRBJ1-1,-,TRBV28,few,CASSGPDRNTEAFF,TGTGCCAGCAGCGGCCCGGACAGGAACACTGAAGCTTTCTTT
TRBJ2-2,TRBD2,TRBV5-1,-,CASSFTSGRAPGELFF,TGCGCCAGCAGCTTTACTAGCGGGAGGGCCCCCGGGGAGCTGTTTTTT
TRBJ1-1,TRBD1,TRBV6-6,once,CASSRVRGGTEAFF,TGTGCCAGCAGTCGGGTCAGGGGGGGAACTGAAGCTTTCTTT
TRBJ2-7,TRBD1,TRBV2,few,CASSGWDSTYEQYF,TGTGCCAGCAGTGGGTGGGACAGTACCTACGAGCAGTACTTC
TRBJ2-1,-,TRBV2,once,CASRGGTKYNEQFF,TGTGCCAGTAGGGGGGGGACTAAGTACAATGAGCAGTTCTTC
TRBJ2-7,TRBD1,TRBV14,-,CASSLRRGMSDYEQYF,TGTGCCAGCAGCCTTCGCAGGGGGATGAGTGACTACGAGCAGTACTTC
TRBJ1-2,-,TRBV6-1,-,CASSDPSYTF,TGTGCCAGCAGTGACCCTAGCTACACCTTC
TRBJ2-2,-,TRBV5-6,once,CASSRALAADDTGELFF,TGTGCCAGCAGCCGGGCTTTGGCAGCGGACGACACCGGGGAGCTGTTTTTT
TRBJ2-5,-,TRBV30,once,CAHYKDPETQYF,TGTGCCCATTACAAGGATCCCGAGACCCAGTACTTC
TRBJ2-3,-,TRBV7-9,-,CASVFEGDSTDTQYF,TGTGCCAGCGTTTTTGAGGGGGATAGCACAGATACGCAGTATTTT
TRBJ2-5,-,TRBV29-1,-,CSAQTGKETQYF,TGCAGCGCCCAGACAGGAAAAGAGACCCAGTACTTC
TRBJ2-3,-,TRBV9,-,CASNPTGDSSTDTQYF,TGTGCCAGCAATCCCACAGGGGACTCTAGCACAGATACGCAGTATTTT
TRBJ2-6,-,TRBV6-5,-,CASSYSWGSGANVLTF,TGTGCCAGCAGTTACTCGTGGGGTTCCGGGGCCAACGTCCTGACTTTC
TRBJ1-2,-,TRBV28,few,CASTYGQGHYGYTF,TGTGCCAGCACCTATGGTCAGGGACACTATGGCTACACCTTC
TRBJ1-1,-,TRBV9,few,CASSVTGGSTEAFF,TGTGCCAGCAGCGTAACTGGAGGGAGCACTGAAGCTTTCTTT
TRBJ1-5,TRBD1,TRBV5-8,-,CASSYNRGFHQPQHF,TGTGCCAGCAGCTACAACAGGGGGTTCCATCAGCCCCAGCATTTT
TRBJ1-1,-,TRBV6-5,-,CASSLGLSARTEAFF,TGTGCCAGCAGTTTGGGGTTATCGGCGAGGACTGAAGCTTTCTTT
TRBJ2-5,-,TRBV10-3,-,CAISEQASKETQYF,TGTGCCATCAGCGAGCAGGCTAGCAAAGAGACCCAGTACTTC
TRBJ2-1,TRBD2,TRBV28,-,CASSLRYLTSGSGNEQFF,TGTGCCAGCAGTTTACGGTACTTGACTAGCGGGAGTGGCAATGAGCAGTTCTTC
TRBJ2-3,-,TRBV6-1,-,CASSEPLFGEVTDTQYF,TGTGCCAGCAGTGAACCTCTTTTTGGGGAGGTCACAGATACGCAGTATTTT
TRBJ1-1,-,TRBV18,-,CASSPDQNTEAFF,TGTGCCAGCTCACCCGACCAGAACACTGAAGCTTTCTTT
TRBJ2-1,-,TRBV7-2,once,CASSLVSPRRGYEQFF,TGTGCCAGCAGCTTAGTTTCCCCTCGGAGGGGGTATGAGCAGTTCTTC
TRBJ1-2,-,TRBV28,once,CASSQNTGFPYGYTF,TGTGCCAGCAGTCAAAACACAGGATTTCCCTATGGCTACACCTTC
TRBJ2-1,-,TRBV5-1,-,CASSLDEGRSYNEQFF,TGCGCCAGCAGCTTGGATGAGGGTCGCTCCTACAATGAGCAGTTCTTC
TRBJ1-1,-,TRBV6-5,-,CASSYSSRTEAFF,TGTGCCAGCAGTTACTCGAGTCGCACTGAAGCTTTCTTT
TRBJ2-3,-,TRBV6-5,-,CASRVSAGTQYF,TGTGCCAGCAGAGTAAGCGCTGGTACGCAGTATTTT
TRBJ2-7,TRBD1,TRBV7-8,-,CASSLRDRVHEQYF,TGTGCCAGCAGCTTACGCGACAGGGTCCACGAGCAGTACTTC
TRBJ2-7,-,TRBV18,once,CASSPTKGRNEQYF,TGTGCCAGCTCACCGACAAAAGGACGCAACGAGCAGTACTTC
TRBJ1-1,-,TRBV5-4,-,CASSLFRMNTEAFF,TGTGCCAGCAGCTTGTTCAGGATGAACACTGAAGCTTTCTTT
TRBJ2-3,-,TRBV27,-,CASSYYGRGSTDTQYF,TGTGCCAGCAGTTATTACGGGAGAGGGAGCACAGATACGCAGTATTTT
TRBJ2-3,-,TRBV15,-,CATSSPPGDTQYF,TGTGCCACCAGCAGTCCGCCGGGAGATACGCAGTATTTT
TRBJ2-3,-,TRBV7-9,-,CASRLGGIRDTQYF,TGTGCCAGCAGGCTGGGGGGTATCAGGGATACGCAGTATTTT
TRBJ2-2,-,TRBV5-4,-,CASSLRAGWSGELFF,TGTGCCAGCAGCTTGCGGGCAGGGTGGTCCGGGGAGCTGTTTTTT
TRBJ2-7,-,TRBV7-9,-,CASTRGGPGSYEQYF,TGTGCCAGCACCAGGGGGGGGCCGGGCTCCTACGAGCAGTACTTC
TRBJ1-3,TRBD1,TRBV29-1,-,CSVETGVGNTIYF,TGCAGCGTTGAAACAGGGGTAGGAAACACCATATATTTT
TRBJ1-3,-,TRBV28,-,CASSLRTVYSGNTIYF,TGTGCCAGCAGTTTACGGACAGTCTACTCTGGAAACACCATATATTTT
TRBJ2-3,-,TRBV5-1,-,CASSLDLYTSTDTQYF,TGCGCCAGCAGCTTAGATCTATACACTAGCACAGATACGCAGTATTTT